Below are 8 T cell receptor beta chains sequenced from a single sample in a study of CXCR3-negative and CXCR3-positive naive CD8 T cells. TRB cDNA libraries were made by UMI-labeled 5' RACE. TCRdb reworked the 5' RACE reads into one entry per CDR3 protein, no DNA. Its listing shows some 50,000 distinct CDR3 sequences. No antigens are known for them. The study, taken as a whole, reports: TRB CDR3s were more hydrophobic in CXCR3-positive than in CXCR3-negative naive cells.

Sequencing was carried out using naive CXCR3+ CD8+ T cells from blood. As for subset: CD45RO-CCR7+CD27+CD95- naive CD8+ T cells expressing CXCR3 (TNR3+). The source is a human donor in good health. Some clones in this sample may be carry-over from other donors' samples.

The chain carries TRBV25-1 and TRBJ1-6; TCRdb proposes TRBD1, but this gene call is untestable without DNA. The germline CDR1 and CDR2 sequences are MGHDK and SYGVNS. The length of the CDR3 is 13 residues. The CDR3 region is CASSTGFTSPLHF.

V gene TRBV12-5 combines with J gene TRBJ1-2; checking the TCRdb D call of TRBD1 is not possible without DNA. From germline, CDR1 is LGHNT and CDR2 FRNRAP. There are 13 residues in the CDR3. CDR3 sequence: CASGPDRVGGYTF.

The chain carries TRBV28 and TRBJ2-7; checking the TCRdb D call of TRBD1 is not possible without DNA. This CDR3 is 13 amino acids long. Germline CDR1 is MDHEN and CDR2 is SYDVKM. CDR3 region: CASSSSQGYEQYF.

This chain connects TRBV12-3 or TRBV12-4 to TRBJ1-1; TCRdb lists TRBD1, though no DNA is available to test this call. The CDR3 is 14 residues long. The CDR3 region is CASSPRDRNTEAFF.

The chain has TRBV5-6 and TRBJ2-1. This CDR3 has 12 residues. Germline V gene sequence: CDR1 SGHDT, CDR2 YYEEEE. CDR3 protein: CASSLNRDEQFF.

V is TRBV18 and J is TRBJ2-1; TCRdb proposes TRBD2, but this gene call is untestable without DNA. There are 16 residues in the CDR3. In germline, CDR1 is KGHSH, CDR2 LQKENI. The CDR3 spells CASSPKEGSSYNEQFF.

The V and J genes are TRBV29-1 and TRBJ2-1; without DNA, the TCRdb call of TRBD1 cannot be checked. This CDR3 is built from 15 residues. Germline-derived CDR1 and CDR2 are SQVTM and ANQGSEA. CDR3 loop: CIVEDAGGFVDEQFF.

The chain couples TRBV4-1 to TRBJ1-1. This CDR3 has 16 amino acids. In germline, CDR1 is MGHRA, CDR2 YSYEKL. This CDR3 reads CASSQGAHFYVTEAFF.